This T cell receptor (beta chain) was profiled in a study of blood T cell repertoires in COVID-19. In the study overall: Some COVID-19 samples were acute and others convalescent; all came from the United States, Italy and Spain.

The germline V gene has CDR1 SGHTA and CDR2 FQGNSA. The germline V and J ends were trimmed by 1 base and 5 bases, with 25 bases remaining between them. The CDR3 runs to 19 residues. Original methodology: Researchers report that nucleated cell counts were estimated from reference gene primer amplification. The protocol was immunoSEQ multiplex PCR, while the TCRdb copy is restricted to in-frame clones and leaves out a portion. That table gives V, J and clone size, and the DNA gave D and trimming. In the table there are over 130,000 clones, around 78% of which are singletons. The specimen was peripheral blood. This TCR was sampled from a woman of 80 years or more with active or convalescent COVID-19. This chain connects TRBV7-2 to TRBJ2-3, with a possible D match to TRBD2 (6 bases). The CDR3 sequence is CASSLVRIRGRGFGDTQYF. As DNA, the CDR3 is TGTGCCAGCAGCTTAGTACGGATTAGGGGCCGGGGGTTTGGAGATACGCAGTATTTT.